This T cell receptor (beta chain) was sequenced for a study of glioma-infiltrating T cells after dendritic cell vaccination. Germline assignment: CDR1 MNHEY and CDR2 SVGAGI. CDR3 length equals 15 residues. Trimming at V came to 0 bases and at J to 6 bases, leaving 4 bases not matched to a gene. Only in-frame clones appear in the TCRdb table, and some are missing; sequencing was by immunoSEQ multiplex PCR. The sample contains 95,000 to 110,000 clones, roughly 81% of which appear only once. The V gene is TRBV6-5, the J gene TRBJ1-4, with TRBD1 matching 7 bases. The starting material was blood, obtained before dendritic cell vaccination. The sequence came from a human donor with glioblastoma. The CDR3 is CASSYSGGGDEKLFF. The CDR3 bases are TGTGCCAGCAGTTACTCAGGGGGCGGGGATGAAAAACTGTTTTTT.